Below are 20 T cell receptor beta chains sequenced from a single sample in a study of blood T cell repertoires in COVID-19. The repertoire was sequenced with immunoSEQ multiplex PCR; TCRdb's copy has only in-frame clones and lacks some. The sample holds more than 150,000 clones; roughly 79% are singletons and the top ten take around 10%. The sample consisted of peripheral blood. The receptors originated from a woman of 80 years or more with COVID-19, enrolled during active disease.

The count of this clone is one. V and J are TRBV7-6 and TRBJ2-2, with D possibly TRBD2 on 5 matching bases. V was clipped by 1 base and J by 6 bases, with 9 bases between them. Looked up from germline, CDR1 is SGHVS and CDR2 is FNYEAQ. CDR3 length equals 14 residues. For the CDR3, the DNA is TGTGCCAGCAGCTTAGACGGGGTGGCCGGGGAGCTGTTTTTT. As protein: CASSLDGVAGELFF.

The rearrangement uses TRBV9 and TRBJ2-2; no clear D. Germline V CDR1 and CDR2: SGDLS, YYNGEE. The length of the CDR3 is 15 residues. V was cut by 0 bases and J by 3 bases, with 9 bases left in between. The CDR3 sequence: CASSVGGSYTGELFF. Here the CDR3 DNA reads TGTGCCAGCAGCGTAGGAGGTTCCTACACCGGGGAGCTGTTTTTT.

This clone was observed a few times. The chain is built from TRBV5-6 and TRBJ1-2, with 11 positions matching TRBD1. CDR1 and CDR2 (germline): SGHDT, YYEEEE. The V segment lost 2 bases and the J segment 0 bases; nucleotides outside the gene matches: 3. There are 16 residues in the CDR3. The CDR3 spells CASSFGTGGSNYGYTF. In DNA, the CDR3 is TGTGCCAGCAGCTTCGGGACAGGGGGGTCTAACTATGGCTACACCTTC.

The V gene is TRBV7-2, the J gene TRBJ2-4, with D perhaps TRBD1 (6 bases). V gave up 5 bases and J gave up 1 base, with 12 bases separating them. The germline CDR1 and CDR2 sequences are SGHTA and FQGNSA. The CDR3 has 15 residues. The CDR3 is CASSPQGQAKNIQYF. The CDR3 DNA is TGTGCCAGCAGCCCCCAAGGACAGGCCAAAAACATTCAGTACTTC.

Comment on this clone: Other DNA sequences of this sample code for an identical CDR3. The CDR3 is CAISGGYGYTF. Here the CDR3 DNA reads TGTGCCATCAGTGGAGGTTATGGCTACACCTTC. The V gene is TRBV10-3, the J gene TRBJ1-2; D remains ambiguous. V dropped 4 bases and J dropped 5 bases, with 5 bases sitting between them. The CDR3 extends over 11 amino acids. Germline V gene data show CDR1 as ENHRY and CDR2 as SYGVKD.

The table lists this clone with a few counts. The chain joins TRBV10-1 to TRBJ1-1; D possibly corresponds to TRBD1 (5 bases). Per the germline V gene, CDR1 is WNHNN and CDR2 is SYGVQD (reference sequence). This CDR3 is built from 15 residues. The V and J ends lost 6 bases and 3 bases respectively, with 17 bases between them. DNA for the CDR3: TGCGCCAGCAGCCCTAGCTGCAGGGAGGACACTGAAGCTTTCTTT. It yields the protein CASSPSCREDTEAFF.

This clone was seen once. The chain employs TRBV28 and TRBJ2-2; TRBD1 aligns across 7 bases. The CDR3 sequence is 16 residues long. Germline loops: CDR1 MDHEN, CDR2 SYDVKM. The trim removed 6 bases at V and 2 bases at J, leaving 9 bases unmatched. The CDR3 DNA reads TGTGCCAGCAGACTTCCCCGGACAGGCAACACCGGGGAGCTGTTTTTT. Protein sequence: CASRLPRTGNTGELFF.

This rearrangement joins TRBV2 to TRBJ2-1; D is ambiguous. V lost 2 bases, J lost 6 bases, and 11 bases lay in between. Germline CDR1 SNHLY, CDR2 FYNNEI. CDR3 length: 14 residues. In DNA, the CDR3 is TGTGCCAGCAGTGAATTGACAAGGTTCAATGAGCAGTTCTTC. It translates to CASSELTRFNEQFF.

The chain employs TRBV11-1 and TRBJ1-4, with 9 bases lining up with TRBD1. With 0 bases clipped from V and 5 bases from J, the junction kept 4 bases outside the gene matches. Germline values: CDR1 SGHAT, CDR2 FQDESV (reference sequence). This CDR3 contains 16 residues. The CDR3, as DNA: TGTGCCAGCAGCTTAGCGCCCGGGACAGGGAATGAAAAACTGTTTTTT. This translates into CASSLAPGTGNEKLFF.

The table lists this clone with a few counts. The rearrangement uses TRBV19 and TRBJ2-3, with 9 bases lining up with TRBD1. Unmatched junction bases numbered 5, after V lost 7 bases and J lost 3 bases. The CDR3 consists of 14 residues. In germline, CDR1 is LNHDA, CDR2 SQIVND (reference sequence). The CDR3 region has the DNA TGTGCCAGTACCGTGACAGGGGGGACAGATACGCAGTATTTT. It yields the protein CASTVTGGTDTQYF.

V and J are TRBV29-1 and TRBJ2-4; 7 bases fit TRBD1. This CDR3 region has 12 residues. Germline assignment: CDR1 SQVTM and CDR2 ANQGSEA. The junction had 9 bases not matched to a gene; V was cut back by 6 bases and J by 10 bases. CDR3 nucleotide sequence: TGCAGCGTACTACAGGGGCAAAGGATTCAGTACTTC. Translated, it gives CSVLQGQRIQYF.

V and J are TRBV5-1 and TRBJ1-2; TRBD1 matches 7 bases. The length of the CDR3 is 14 residues. Trimming removed 0 bases from V and 6 bases from J; junction bases left unmatched: 5. In germline, CDR1 is SGHRS, CDR2 YFSETQ. The CDR3 sequence is CASSLDRGQDGYTF. The CDR3 nucleotides read TGCGCCAGCAGCTTGGATAGGGGGCAGGATGGCTACACCTTC. The variable domain in full, with the rest retrieved from reference TRBV5-1 and TRBJ1-2, is KAGVTQTPRYLIKTRGQQVTLSCSPISGHRSVSWYQQTPGQGLQFLFEYFSETQRNKGNFPGRFSGRQFSNSRSEMNVSTLELGDSALYLCASSLDRGQDGYTFGSGTRLTVV.

The V gene is TRBV27, the J gene TRBJ1-4, with D possibly being TRBD1 (5 bases). The CDR3 is 14 residues long. CDR1 is MNHEY, CDR2 SMNVEV, per germline (reference sequence). Trimming pared 2 bases from V and 7 bases from J, leaving 11 bases between. The CDR3 DNA is TGTGCCAGCAGTTTAATAGGGGAGGGTGAAAAACTGTTTTTT. Translation: CASSLIGEGEKLFF. The whole variable domain, filled in from reference TRBV27 and TRBJ1-4, reads EAQVTQNPRYLITVTGKKLTVTCSQNMNHEYMSWYRQDPGLGLRQIYYSMNVEVTDKGDVPEGYKVSRKEKRNFPLILESPSPNQTSLYFCASSLIGEGEKLFFGSGTQLSVL.

This clone was picked up one time. V is TRBV19 and J is TRBJ1-6, with TRBD1 as a possible D gene (6 bases). V lost 3 bases, J lost 5 bases, and 8 bases lay in between. Germline V gives CDR1 LNHDA, CDR2 SQIVND (reference sequence). This CDR3 region has 14 residues. DNA for the CDR3: TGTGCCAGTAGTATTCAGGGGAATAATTCACCCCTCCACTTT. It translates to CASSIQGNNSPLHF. The variable domain in full, completed from reference TRBV19 and TRBJ1-6, reads DGGITQSPKYLFRKEGQNVTLSCEQNLNHDAMYWYRQDPGQGLRLIYYSQIVNDFQKGDIAEGYSVSREKKESFPLTVTSAQKNPTAFYLCASSIQGNNSPLHFGNGTRLTVT.

The chain couples TRBV6-6 to TRBJ2-3; maybe TRBD1 (5 bases). This CDR3 is 15 amino acids long. The germline CDR1 and CDR2 sequences are MNHNY and SVGAGI (reference sequence). The V gene lost 4 bases and the J gene lost 8 bases, with 19 bases spanning the gap. The CDR3 sequence is CASSSLPDSRSTQYF. The CDR3 region has the DNA TGTGCCAGCAGTTCCCTCCCTGACAGCCGTAGTACGCAGTATTTT.

This rearrangement joins TRBV14 to TRBJ1-2; 7 bases agree with TRBD1. The length of the CDR3 is 15 residues. CDR1 SGHDN and CDR2 FVKESK come from the germline V gene. The V gene end was trimmed by 1 base and the J gene end by 6 bases; junction bases not matched to a gene: 8. Written as DNA, the CDR3 is TGTGCCAGCAGCCAAGTCCCGGGACAGTTGGATGGCTACACCTTC. Its translation is CASSQVPGQLDGYTF.

The CDR3 protein is CASSRTGGTNEKLFF. The CDR3, as DNA: TGTGCCAGCAGCCGGACAGGTGGTACTAATGAAAAACTGTTTTTT. The rearrangement links TRBV3-1 (or the pseudogene TRBV3-2) to TRBJ1-4; 7 nucleotides agree with TRBD1. Germline-derived CDR1 and CDR2 are LGHDT and YNNKEL (reference sequence). The CDR3 is made up of 15 amino acids. V lost 4 bases and J lost 2; bases outside the gene matches: 4.

The chain uses TRBV24-1 and TRBJ1-2; 12 bases are a match to TRBD1. The CDR3 totals 16 residues. Germline CDR1 KGHDR, CDR2 SFDVKD. V dropped 3 bases and J dropped 6; count of bases not matched to a gene: 7. CDR3 bases: TGTGCCACCAGTGATCCTGGGACAGGGGGCACTGATGGCTACACCTTC. Its protein product is CATSDPGTGGTDGYTF.

CDR3 residues: CAISAGQGNTEAFF. DNA of the CDR3: TGTGCCATCAGCGCCGGACAGGGGAACACTGAAGCTTTCTTT. The V call is TRBV10-3, the J call TRBJ1-1, with 8 bases aligning to TRBD1. V shed 6 bases and J 1 base; nucleotides not matched to a gene: 4. The germline V gene encodes CDR1 ENHRY and CDR2 SYGVKD. This CDR3 is 14 amino acids long.

DNA for the CDR3: TGTGCCACCAGTGACAGGACAGGATTCTACACAGATACGCAGTATTTT. Encoded protein: CATSDRTGFYTDTQYF. This chain links TRBV24-1 with TRBJ2-3, with 7 bases fitting TRBD1. The CDR3 length is 16 residues. Germline V gives CDR1 KGHDR, CDR2 SFDVKD. V lost 4 bases, J lost 2 bases, and 8 bases stayed unmatched.